This TCR delta chain was profiled in a study of γδ T cells in repeated Plasmodium falciparum infection. In the study overall: Sampling occurred at baseline, pre-infection for selected infections, and 21 days post-infection.

There are 21 residues in the CDR3. The germline gives CDR1 TSWWSYY, CDR2 QGS. The ends lost 1 base at V and 2 bases at J; junction bases unmatched: 18. TCRdb re-called the multiplex PCR reads with CATT. The sample contains 70,000 to 95,000 delta-chain clones, 1.4% of which appear only once. This clone was seen more than once but under ten times. This is likely an artifact of a read error, given a far larger clone one base away. Other DNA sequences in the same sample also yield this CDR3. Vgamma9/Vdelta2+ and Vdelta2-negative gammadelta T cells were flow-sorted from PBMC for bulk sequencing. This chain links TRDV1 with TRDJ1; 11 nucleotides match TRDD3. The J gene was missing in TCRdb and was found by matching the end of the DNA to germline. The receptor was isolated from a pool of human donors (malaria-infected and uninfected, not separated). The sequenced sample was gamma-delta T cells from blood. The CDR3 here is CALGEPQPLPGWGIRTDKLIF. DNA of the CDR3: TGTGCTCTTGGGGAACCCCAGCCTCTTCCCGGATGGGGGATACGGACCGATAAACTCATCTTT.